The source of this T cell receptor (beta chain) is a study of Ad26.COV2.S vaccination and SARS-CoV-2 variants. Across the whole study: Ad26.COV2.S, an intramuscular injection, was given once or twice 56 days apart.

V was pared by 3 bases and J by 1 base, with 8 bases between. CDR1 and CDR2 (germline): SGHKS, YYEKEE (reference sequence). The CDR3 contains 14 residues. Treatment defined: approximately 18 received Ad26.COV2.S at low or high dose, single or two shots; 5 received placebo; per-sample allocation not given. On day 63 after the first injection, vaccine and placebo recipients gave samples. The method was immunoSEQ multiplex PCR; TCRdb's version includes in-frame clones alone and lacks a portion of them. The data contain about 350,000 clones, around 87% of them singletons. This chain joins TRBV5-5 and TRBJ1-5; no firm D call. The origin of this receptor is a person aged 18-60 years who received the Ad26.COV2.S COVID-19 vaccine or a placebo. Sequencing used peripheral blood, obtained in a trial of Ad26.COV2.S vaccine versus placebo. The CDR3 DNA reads TGTGCCAGCAGCTCGGAGGGAAGCAATCAGCCCCAGCATTTT. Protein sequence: CASSSEGSNQPQHF.